The clone carrying this T cell receptor (beta chain) was observed a few times. The CDR3 is 14 residues long. Germline V gene sequence: CDR1 MNHEY, CDR2 SVGEGT. With 2 bases removed from V and 8 bases from J, the gap between germline ends came to 14 bases. This specimen belongs to a study of T cells in Graves' hyperthyroidism and ophthalmopathy. Amplified regions were TCR beta CDR3 sequences from RNA transcripts. An initial round of RT-PCR targeting the TCR CDR3 relied on the HTBI primer set. TCRdb called the multiplex PCR reads again in MiXCR, with one record for every CDR3 protein. The table shows about 410,000 distinct CDR3 sequences, with roughly 14% occurring only once.

The rearrangement uses TRBV6-2 or TRBV6-3 and TRBJ2-3; possible D gene TRBD2, 5 bases. The sequencing sample was made of blood. This receptor was obtained from a man in his late teens or twenties with Graves' ophthalmopathy. The CDR3 region is CASSYKPGLSTQYF. The CDR3 bases are TGTGCCAGCAGTTACAAGCCGGGGTTAAGTACGCAGTATTTT.